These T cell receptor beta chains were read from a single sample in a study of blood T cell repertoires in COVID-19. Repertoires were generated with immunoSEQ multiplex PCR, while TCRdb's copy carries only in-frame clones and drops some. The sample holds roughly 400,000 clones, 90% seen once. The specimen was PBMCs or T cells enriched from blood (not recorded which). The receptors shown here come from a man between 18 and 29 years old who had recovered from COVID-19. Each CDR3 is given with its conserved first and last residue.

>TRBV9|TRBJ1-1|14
CASSLGGGIGEAFF
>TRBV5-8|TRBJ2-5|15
CASSLPAGGPETQYF
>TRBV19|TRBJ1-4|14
CATLPRGADEKLFF
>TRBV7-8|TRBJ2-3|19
CASSLVGAGGGQSTDTQYF
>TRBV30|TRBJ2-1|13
CAWSPGLAGNQFF
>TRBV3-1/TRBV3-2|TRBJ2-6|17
CASSPTGVRTGANVLTF
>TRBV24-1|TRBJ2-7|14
CATSDWTSGGEQYF
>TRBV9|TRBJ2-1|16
CASSVAFSAGHNEQFF
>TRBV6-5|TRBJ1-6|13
CATGTGTNSPLHF
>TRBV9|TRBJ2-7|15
CASSATGGAGGEQYF